The clone carrying this TCR beta chain was detected many times. Its antigen is as yet unknown. All donors comprised healthy Caucasians. Each CDR3 protein gets one entry after TCRdb re-called the 5' RACE reads with MiXCR. Of 260,000 or so distinct CDR3 sequences listed, 6% to 8.5% are singletons. The record originates from a study of identical twins. Study-wide results and limits: Out-of-frame alpha sequences shared by twins were enriched for low generation probability.

CDR1 DFQATT and CDR2 SNEGSKA come from the germline V gene (reference sequence). The junction had 9 bases not matched to a gene; V was cut back by 0 bases and J by 6 bases. The CDR3 is 17 amino acids. This sample was shared with a second study, whose subject was yellow fever vaccine responses in identical twins.

This chain connects TRBV20-1 to TRBJ2-3; TRBD2 aligns across 13 bases. This TCR derives from a young woman in good health. Sequencing was performed on CD8+ T cells sorted from blood. CDR3 protein: CSARDTGTSGAPDTQYF. CDR3 coding DNA: TGCAGTGCTAGAGATACCGGGACTAGCGGGGCACCCGATACGCAGTATTTT.